This T cell receptor beta chain was retrieved from a study of blood T cell repertoires in COVID-19. The method was immunoSEQ multiplex PCR; TCRdb's version includes in-frame clones alone and lacks a portion of them. The sample gives under 95,000 clones, around 90% of which show up once; about 5.1% is in the top ten. CDR1 and CDR2 (germline): SGHNT, YYREEE (reference sequence). CDR3 size: 15 residues. The germline V and J ends were trimmed by 0 bases and 5 bases, with 15 bases remaining between them. Sequenced input: peripheral blood. The sequence was obtained from a man in his forties or fifties with acute or convalescent COVID-19. The V and J genes are TRBV5-4 and TRBJ2-7; a weak D match, TRBD2 (7 bases). This chain's CDR3 is CASSLAGGRRDEQYF. The CDR3 DNA sequence: TGTGCCAGCAGCTTGGCGGGGGGCAGGCGCGACGAGCAGTACTTC.